A selection of T cell receptor beta chains follows, all from one sample in a study of spatial heterogeneity in lung cancer. TCRdb recomputed calls from the 5' RACE reads with MiXCR, one row per CDR3 protein. The repertoire includes about 4,900 distinct CDR3 sequences, about 28% of them detected once, and 13% to 15% sits in the top ten. Sequenced material: lung tumor tissue, taken at surgery. The receptors were gathered from a male donor with early-stage non-small cell lung cancer. Both conserved end residues are part of each CDR3. The D gene is left open where the match is weak. Rows may omit the clone size; those that give it use once, few, many or a size class.

D,size,J,V,DNA,CDR3
.,large,TRBJ2-5,TRBV20-1,TGCAGTGCTTCCGGGGACCAAGAGACCCAGTACTTC,CSASGDQETQYF
.,few,TRBJ1-4,TRBV29-1,TGCAGCGTTGCGACAGGCCTTAATGAAAAACTGTTTTTT,CSVATGLNEKLFF
TRBD1,medium-sized,TRBJ2-7,TRBV11-2,TGTGCCAGCAGCTTAGTGCCGGGACAGGGGGCCTACGAGCAGTACTTC,CASSLVPGQGAYEQYF
.,medium-sized,TRBJ2-7,TRBV28,TGTGCCAGCGGTTTAAAGGGAGGCTCCTACGAGCAGTACTTC,CASGLKGGSYEQYF
TRBD2,once,TRBJ2-7,TRBV7-9,TGTGCCAGCAGCTTATTCACTAGCGGGAGCAACGAGCAGTACTTC,CASSLFTSGSNEQYF
.,few,TRBJ2-5,TRBV2,TGTGCCAGCAGTGAAAACTCTCAAGAGACCCAGTACTTC,CASSENSQETQYF
.,few,TRBJ2-2,TRBV10-3,TGTGCCATCACCGAAGGGGGAGGAGGAACCGGGGAGCTGTTTTTT,CAITEGGGGTGELFF
.,once,TRBJ2-5,TRBV7-2,TGTGCCAGCAGCCGCCAACCGACAGTGATGGTCCGGGAGACCCAGTACTTC,CASSRQPTVMVRETQYF
TRBD1,medium-sized,TRBJ2-5,TRBV5-5,TGTGCCAGCAGCCCCGGGACAGGTCAAGAGACCCAGTACTTC,CASSPGTGQETQYF
TRBD2,medium-sized,TRBJ2-7,TRBV7-2,TGTGCCAGCAGCCCCACTAGCGGGGGAAATTCCTACGAGCAGTACTTC,CASSPTSGGNSYEQYF
.,medium-sized,TRBJ2-7,TRBV6-2/TRBV6-3,TGTGCCAGCAGTTACGCAGGGCAGACCTACGAGCAGTACTTC,CASSYAGQTYEQYF
.,medium-sized,TRBJ1-6,TRBV12-3/TRBV12-4,TGTGCCAGCAGTTTCGGGGTTTCCTATAATTCACCCCTCCACTTT,CASSFGVSYNSPLHF
.,.,TRBJ2-1,TRBV11-2,TGTGCCAGCAGCTTTAAAGTGGGATTGAATGAGCAGTTCTTC,CASSFKVGLNEQFF
.,medium-sized,TRBJ1-6,TRBV9,TGTGCCAGCAGCCCGAGGGGTTCTGGGCCCTCACCCCTCCACTTT,CASSPRGSGPSPLHF
.,medium-sized,TRBJ1-1,TRBV27,TGTGCCAGCACCGCGTCGCAGGGGAGAGAAGCTTTCTTT,CASTASQGREAFF
TRBD1,.,TRBJ2-3,TRBV7-9,TGTGCCAGCAGCCCCCGACAGGGGTTAGATACGCAGTATTTT,CASSPRQGLDTQYF
.,.,TRBJ1-1,TRBV7-9,TGTGCCAGCAGCGACGCCAATACTCCGGCTTTCTTT,CASSDANTPAFF
TRBD1,.,TRBJ2-5,TRBV7-6,TGTGCCAGCAGCTCCGGGTCAGGGGGCGTTGAGACCCAGTACTTC,CASSSGSGGVETQYF
.,.,TRBJ2-1,TRBV7-9,TGTGCCAGCAGCCCCACGAGGCAGGGTGGCTACAATGAGCAGTTCTTC,CASSPTRQGGYNEQFF
.,.,TRBJ2-1,TRBV12-3/TRBV12-4,TGTGCCAGCAGCCCCGGGCTCTGGGAGCAGTTCTTC,CASSPGLWEQFF
TRBD2,.,TRBJ2-7,TRBV6-6,TGTGCCAGCAGTTCATCCGGTAGCGGGAGCTACGAGCAGTACTTC,CASSSSGSGSYEQYF
.,large,TRBJ2-2,TRBV20-1,TGCAGTGCTAGAGATAGCCAGGGAACGATCACCGGGGAGCTGTTTTTT,CSARDSQGTITGELFF
.,medium-sized,TRBJ2-4,TRBV12-3/TRBV12-4,TGTGCCAGCAGTTTAGCAGGACTAGCCAAAAACATTCAGTACTTC,CASSLAGLAKNIQYF